There are many counts of the clone carrying this T cell receptor beta chain. The target antigen is unknown. Sequencing libraries made from TCR beta cDNA carried unique molecular identifiers. One entry per CDR3 protein, called by TCRdb with MiXCR from the PCR reads. The sample holds some 190,000 distinct CDR3 sequences, roughly 28% seen once. The CDR3 runs 14 residues. The germline gives CDR1 DFQATT, CDR2 SNEGSKA (reference sequence). These data come from a study of post-analysis software for immune sequencing data. Study in general: Patients with relapsing-remitting, secondary progressive and progressive-relapsing multiple sclerosis courses were all represented. Findings and caveats of the study: Elevated frequency relative to controls characterized four or five TRBV segments in patients, TRBV5-6, TRBV5-1 and TRBV20-1 among them. Relative to controls, patients with multiple sclerosis showed significantly lower normalized Chao1 diversity. Strong co-clustering by F measure linked samples that shared a preparation batch.

The specimen was blood. This sequence originates from a girl aged 2-17 years with multiple sclerosis. This rearrangement joins TRBV20-1 to TRBJ2-5, with 7 bases matching TRBD1. The CDR3, as DNA: TGCAGAGCAAGCGCCGGGACAGAGAAAGAGACCCAGTACTTC. Protein: CRASAGTEKETQYF.